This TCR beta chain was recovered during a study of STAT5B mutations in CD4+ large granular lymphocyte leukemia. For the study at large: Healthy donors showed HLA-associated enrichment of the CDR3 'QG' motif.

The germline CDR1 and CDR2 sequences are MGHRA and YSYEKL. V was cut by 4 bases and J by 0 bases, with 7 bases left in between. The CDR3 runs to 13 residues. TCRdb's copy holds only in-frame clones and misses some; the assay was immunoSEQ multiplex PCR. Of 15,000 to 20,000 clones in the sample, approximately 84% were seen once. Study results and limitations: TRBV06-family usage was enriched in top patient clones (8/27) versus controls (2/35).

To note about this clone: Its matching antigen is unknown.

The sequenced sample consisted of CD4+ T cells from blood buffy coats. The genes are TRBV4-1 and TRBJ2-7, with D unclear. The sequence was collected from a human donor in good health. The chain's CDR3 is CASSRTSSYEQYF. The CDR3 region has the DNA TGCGCCAGCAGCCGAACCAGCTCCTACGAGCAGTACTTC.